This T cell receptor beta chain was observed in a study of molecular identifiers for immune sequencing clone quantification. There are a few counts of this clonotype. The antigen is not known. Generation of bulk TCR libraries relied on previously described methods and listed TCR primers. TCRdb reprocessed the PCR reads via MiXCR and lists one record per CDR3 protein. This table has 400,000 to 600,000 distinct CDR3 sequences, roughly 24% appearing once. Whole-study results and caveats: Detectable among approximately 930,000 naive cells, according to reports, was Jurkat TCR RNA spiked in from one cell. Over 97% of CMV-specific effector molecules, but under 1% of naive ones, were in clones above 20 copies.

V lost 5 bases and J lost 5, with 7 bases in between. The CDR3 is 11 residues long. Germline-derived CDR1 and CDR2 are SEHNR and FQNEAQ (reference sequence). V gene TRBV7-9 combines with J gene TRBJ2-7; no reliable D call. The sequence was obtained from a human donor in good health. Some libraries in this study had Jurkat cell RNA spiked in. The source material was naive CD8+ T cells from blood, with Jurkat cell RNA spiked in. The subset here: FACS-sorted CD8+CD4-CCR7+CD45RA+ naive T cells. Written as DNA, the CDR3 is TGTGCCAGCAGCCGCACACACGAGCAGTACTTC. Its translation is CASSRTHEQYF.